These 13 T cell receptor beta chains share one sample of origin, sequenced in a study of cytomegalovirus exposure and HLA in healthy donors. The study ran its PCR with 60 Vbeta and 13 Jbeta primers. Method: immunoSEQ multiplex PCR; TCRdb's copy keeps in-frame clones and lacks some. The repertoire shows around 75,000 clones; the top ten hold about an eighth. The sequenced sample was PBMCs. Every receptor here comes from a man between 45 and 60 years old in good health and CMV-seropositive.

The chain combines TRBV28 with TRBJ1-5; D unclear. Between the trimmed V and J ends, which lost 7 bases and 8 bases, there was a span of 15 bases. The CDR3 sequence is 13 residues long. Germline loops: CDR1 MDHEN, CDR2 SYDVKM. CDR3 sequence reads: CASTPGREEPQHF. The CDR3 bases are TGTGCCAGCACCCCCGGAAGGGAGGAGCCCCAGCATTTT.

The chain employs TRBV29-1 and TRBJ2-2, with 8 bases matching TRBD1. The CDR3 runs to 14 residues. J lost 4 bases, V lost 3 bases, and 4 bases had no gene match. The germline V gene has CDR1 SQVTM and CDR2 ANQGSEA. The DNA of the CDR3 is TGCAGCGTTGAGCAGGGACAGGCCACCGGGGAGCTGTTTTTT. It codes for CSVEQGQATGELFF.

CDR3: CASSIRGQGGETQYF. Here the CDR3 DNA reads TGTGCCAGTAGTATAAGGGGACAGGGGGGAGAGACCCAGTACTTC. V and J are TRBV19 and TRBJ2-5, with TRBD1 identical over 11 bases. There are 15 residues in the CDR3. CDR1 and CDR2 (germline): LNHDA, SQIVND (reference sequence). The V and J ends lost 2 bases and 4 bases, in that order; junction bases with no gene match: 3.

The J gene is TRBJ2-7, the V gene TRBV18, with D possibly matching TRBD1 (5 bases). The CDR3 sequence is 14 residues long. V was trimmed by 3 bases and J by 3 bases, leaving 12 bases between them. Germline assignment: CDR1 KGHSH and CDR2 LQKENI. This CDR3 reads CASSPTTDHYEQYF. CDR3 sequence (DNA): TGTGCCAGCTCACCCACGACAGACCACTACGAGCAGTACTTC.

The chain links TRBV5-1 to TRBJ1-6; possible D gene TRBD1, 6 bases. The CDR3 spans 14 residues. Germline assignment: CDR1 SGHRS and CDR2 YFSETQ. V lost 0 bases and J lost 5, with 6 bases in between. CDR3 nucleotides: TGCGCCAGCAGCTTGGGACAGGATAATTCACCCCTCCACTTT. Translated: CASSLGQDNSPLHF.

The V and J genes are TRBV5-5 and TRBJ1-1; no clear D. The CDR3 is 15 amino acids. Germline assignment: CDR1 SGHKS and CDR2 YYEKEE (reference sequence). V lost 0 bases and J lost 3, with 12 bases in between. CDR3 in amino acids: CASSLVGEKDTEAFF. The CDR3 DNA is TGTGCCAGCAGCTTGGTCGGGGAAAAAGACACTGAAGCTTTCTTT.

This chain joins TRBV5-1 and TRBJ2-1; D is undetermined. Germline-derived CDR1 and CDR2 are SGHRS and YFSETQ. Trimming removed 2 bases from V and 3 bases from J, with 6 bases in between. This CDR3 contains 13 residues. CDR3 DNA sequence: TGCGCCAGCAGCTTCGCAGGCTACAATGAGCAGTTCTTC. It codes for CASSFAGYNEQFF.

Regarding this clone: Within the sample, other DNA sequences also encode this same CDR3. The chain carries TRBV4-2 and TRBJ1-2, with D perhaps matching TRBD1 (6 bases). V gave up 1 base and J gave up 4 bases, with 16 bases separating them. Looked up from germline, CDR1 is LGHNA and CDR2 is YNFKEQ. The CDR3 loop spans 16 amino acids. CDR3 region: CASSQGEGGDFYGYTF. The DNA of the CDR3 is TGTGCCAGCAGCCAAGGGGAAGGGGGAGACTTCTATGGCTACACCTTC.

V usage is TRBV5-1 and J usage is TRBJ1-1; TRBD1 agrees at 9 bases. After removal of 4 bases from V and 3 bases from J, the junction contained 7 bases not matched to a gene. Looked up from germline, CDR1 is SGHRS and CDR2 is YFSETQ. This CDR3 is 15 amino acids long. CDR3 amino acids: CASSPGTGMDTEAFF. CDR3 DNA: TGCGCCAGCAGCCCGGGGACAGGGATGGACACTGAAGCTTTCTTT.

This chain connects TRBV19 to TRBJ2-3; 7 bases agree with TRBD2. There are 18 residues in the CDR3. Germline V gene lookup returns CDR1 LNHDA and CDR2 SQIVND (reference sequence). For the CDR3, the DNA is TGTGTCGCCAGGAAGTTGGAGGGTCTAGCGGTTAGCACAGATACGCAGTATTTT. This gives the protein CVARKLEGLAVSTDTQYF. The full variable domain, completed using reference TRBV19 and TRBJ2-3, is DGGITQSPKYLFRKEGQNVTLSCEQNLNHDAMYWYRQDPGQGLRLIYYSQIVNDFQKGDIAEGYSVSREKKESFPLTVTSAQKNPTAFYLCVARKLEGLAVSTDTQYFGPGTRLTVL.

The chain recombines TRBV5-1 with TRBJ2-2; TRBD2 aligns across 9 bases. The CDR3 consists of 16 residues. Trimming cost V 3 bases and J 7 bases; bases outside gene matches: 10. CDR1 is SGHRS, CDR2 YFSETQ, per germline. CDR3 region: CASSSFFSGGDGELFF. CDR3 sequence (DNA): TGCGCCAGCAGCTCCTTTTTTAGCGGGGGAGACGGGGAGCTGTTTTTT.

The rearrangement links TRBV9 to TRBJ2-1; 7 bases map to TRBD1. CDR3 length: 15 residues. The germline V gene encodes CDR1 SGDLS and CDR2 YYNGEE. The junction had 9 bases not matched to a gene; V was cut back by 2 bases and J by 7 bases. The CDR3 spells CASSVKGAEGNEQFF. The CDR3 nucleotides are TGTGCCAGCAGCGTTAAGGGGGCGGAAGGTAATGAGCAGTTCTTC.

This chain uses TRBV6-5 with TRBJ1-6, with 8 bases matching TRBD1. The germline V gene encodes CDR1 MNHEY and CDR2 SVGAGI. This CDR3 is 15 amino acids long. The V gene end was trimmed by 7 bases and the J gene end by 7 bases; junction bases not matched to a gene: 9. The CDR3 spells CASTPQGAANSPLHF. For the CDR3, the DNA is TGTGCCAGCACCCCCCAGGGGGCTGCAAATTCACCCCTCCACTTT.